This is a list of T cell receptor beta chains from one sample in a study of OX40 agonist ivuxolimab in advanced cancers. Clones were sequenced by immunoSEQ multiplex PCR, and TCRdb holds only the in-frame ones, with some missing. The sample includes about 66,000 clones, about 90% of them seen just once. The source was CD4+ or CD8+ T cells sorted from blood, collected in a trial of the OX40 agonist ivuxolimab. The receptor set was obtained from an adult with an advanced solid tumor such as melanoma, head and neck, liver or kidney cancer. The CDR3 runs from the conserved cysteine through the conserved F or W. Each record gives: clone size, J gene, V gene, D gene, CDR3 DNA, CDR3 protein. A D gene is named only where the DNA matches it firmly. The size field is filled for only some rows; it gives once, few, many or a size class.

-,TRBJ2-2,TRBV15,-,TGTGCCACCAGCAGAGGAGCAGGGGTGGTCGGGGAGCTGTTTTTT,CATSRGAGVVGELFF
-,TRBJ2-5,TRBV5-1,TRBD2,TGCGCCAGCAGCTTGGAGGCTAGCGGGAGTGGAGAGACCCAGTACTTC,CASSLEASGSGETQYF
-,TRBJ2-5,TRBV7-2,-,TGTGCCAGCAGCTTACCCGGCAGCTTACAAGAGACCCAGTACTTC,CASSLPGSLQETQYF
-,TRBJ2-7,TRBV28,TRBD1,TGTGCCAGCAGTCTAGGGGGCGGGTACGAGCAGTACTTC,CASSLGGGYEQYF
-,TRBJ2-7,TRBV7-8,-,TGTGCCAGCAGCTTAGGTCAGGCGGCCTACGAGCAGTACTTC,CASSLGQAAYEQYF
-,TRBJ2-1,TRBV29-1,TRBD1,TGCAGCGTGGACCCGGGACAGGGGTATATGAATGAGCAGTTCTTC,CSVDPGQGYMNEQFF
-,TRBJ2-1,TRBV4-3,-,TGCGCCAGCAGCCAAGGCTACAATGAGCAGTTCTTC,CASSQGYNEQFF
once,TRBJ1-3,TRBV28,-,TGTGCCAGCAGTTTAGGGCAGACTAATTTCCCCATATATTTT,CASSLGQTNFPIYF
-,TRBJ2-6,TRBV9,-,TGTGCCAGCAGCGTAGATCCAGGGGACGGGGCCAACGTCCTGACTTTC,CASSVDPGDGANVLTF
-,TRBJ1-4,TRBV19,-,TGTGCCAGTAGGAGGTCAATAGAACGAAATGAAAAACTGTTTTTT,CASRRSIERNEKLFF
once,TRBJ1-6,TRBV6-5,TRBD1,TGTGCCAGCAGTATGACAGGGGACAGGAATTCACCCCTCCACTTT,CASSMTGDRNSPLHF
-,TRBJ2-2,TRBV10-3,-,TGTGCCATCGGAGGGCAGGGAGACACCGGGGAGCTGTTTTTT,CAIGGQGDTGELFF
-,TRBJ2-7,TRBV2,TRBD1,TGTGCCAGCGCGGGACAGGGGCCTGTAGAGCAGTACTTC,CASAGQGPVEQYF
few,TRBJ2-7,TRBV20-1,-,TGCAGTGCTAGAAACCAGTACGAGCAGTACTTC,CSARNQYEQYF
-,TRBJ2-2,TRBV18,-,TGTGCCAGCTCAGACTACTCGAACACCGGGGAGCTGTTTTTT,CASSDYSNTGELFF
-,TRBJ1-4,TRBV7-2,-,TGTGCCAGCAGCGTCCGGGACACAACTAATGAAAAACTGTTTTTT,CASSVRDTTNEKLFF
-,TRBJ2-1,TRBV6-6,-,TGTGCCAGCTCGACAACCAATGAGCAGTTCTTC,CASSTTNEQFF
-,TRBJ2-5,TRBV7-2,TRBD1,TGTGCCAGCAGCTTGGGCCGGACAGGGGGCCAAGAGACCCAGTACTTC,CASSLGRTGGQETQYF
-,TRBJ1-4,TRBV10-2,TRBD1,TGCGCCAGCAGTGAGTCGACAGGGATATATGAAAAACTGTTTTTT,CASSESTGIYEKLFF
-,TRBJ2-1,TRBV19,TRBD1,TGTGCCAGTAGTGGGGGACAGCCCTACTCCTACAATGAGCAGTTCTTC,CASSGGQPYSYNEQFF
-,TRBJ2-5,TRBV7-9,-,TGTGCCAGCAGCCAGATTACAGGGATAGAGACCCAGTACTTC,CASSQITGIETQYF
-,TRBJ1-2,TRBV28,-,TGTGCCAGCAGCCGGGACGGGAGGTATGGCTACACCTTC,CASSRDGRYGYTF
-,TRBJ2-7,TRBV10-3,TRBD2,TGTGCCATCAGGGACGGGACTAGCGGCGCCTACGAGCAGTACTTC,CAIRDGTSGAYEQYF
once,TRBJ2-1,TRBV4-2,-,TGTGCCAGCAGCCAAGATCCCCCGCACCGACCGTACAATGAGCAGTTCTTC,CASSQDPPHRPYNEQFF
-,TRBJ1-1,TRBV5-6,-,TGTGCCAGCAGCTTGTGGGAAAGCTCTGAAGCTTTCTTT,CASSLWESSEAFF
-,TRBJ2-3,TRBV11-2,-,TGTGCCAGCAGCTCGAGGGGGGAGGGAGATACGCAGTATTTT,CASSSRGEGDTQYF
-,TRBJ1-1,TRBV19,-,TGTGCCAGTAGTAAACAAGTGAACACTGAAGCTTTCTTT,CASSKQVNTEAFF
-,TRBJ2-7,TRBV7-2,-,TGTGCCAGCAGCTTAGGGGTTTGGTCCTACGAGCAGTACTTC,CASSLGVWSYEQYF
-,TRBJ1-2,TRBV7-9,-,TGTGCCAGCTCCATAGGGAGGGGCAGGGTGAGCTACACCTTC,CASSIGRGRVSYTF
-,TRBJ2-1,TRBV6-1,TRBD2,TGTGCCAGCAGTGAATTAGGCGGGAGGGTGGGTTACAATGAGCAGTTCTTC,CASSELGGRVGYNEQFF
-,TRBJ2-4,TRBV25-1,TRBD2,TGTGCCAGCAGTGATTTTAGAGCGGGAGGATACAAAAACATTCAGTACTTC,CASSDFRAGGYKNIQYF
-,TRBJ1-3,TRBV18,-,TGTGCCAGCTCACCGCAGGACGGAAACTCTGGAAACACCATATATTTT,CASSPQDGNSGNTIYF
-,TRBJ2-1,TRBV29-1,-,TGCAGCGTTGTTTCTCGGTGGGGATATGAGCAGTTCTTC,CSVVSRWGYEQFF
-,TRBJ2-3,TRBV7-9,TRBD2,TGTGCCAGCAGCTTAAACTTAGCGGGAGATACGCAGTATTTT,CASSLNLAGDTQYF
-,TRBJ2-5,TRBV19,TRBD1,TGTGCCAGTAGTCCTCAGGGGGTGGAGACCCAGTACTTC,CASSPQGVETQYF
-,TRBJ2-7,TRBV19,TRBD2,TGTGCCAGTATCCGGGGGGGTAGCGGGAGGGTCGACGAGCAGTACTTC,CASIRGGSGRVDEQYF
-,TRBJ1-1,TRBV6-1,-,TGTGCCAGCAGTGAAAGAGGTGGAGAAGCTTTCTTT,CASSERGGEAFF
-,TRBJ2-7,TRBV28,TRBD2,TGTGCCAGCAGTTTCGTTAGCGGGAGCTCCTACGAGCAGTACTTC,CASSFVSGSSYEQYF
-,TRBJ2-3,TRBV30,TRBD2,TGTGCCTGGAGGGGGCTAGCGGGAGTAGATACGCAGTATTTT,CAWRGLAGVDTQYF
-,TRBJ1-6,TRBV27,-,TGTGCCAGCAGTTTCAGGAGCTCCTATAATTCACCCCTCCACTTT,CASSFRSSYNSPLHF
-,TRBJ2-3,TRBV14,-,TGTGCCAGCAGCCAAACCACTAGTGGTACGCAGTATTTT,CASSQTTSGTQYF
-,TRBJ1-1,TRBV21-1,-,TGTGCCAGCAGCAAAAGAGGGGGACAGGGTGGAACTGAAGCTTTCTTT,CASSKRGGQGGTEAFF
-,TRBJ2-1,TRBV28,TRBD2,TGTGCCAGCAGTTTACCTCTAGCGGGAGTTCGGAATGAGCAGTTCTTC,CASSLPLAGVRNEQFF
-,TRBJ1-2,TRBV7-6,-,TGTGCCAGCAGCCAGCAAGAGGGGAACTATGGCTACACCTTC,CASSQQEGNYGYTF
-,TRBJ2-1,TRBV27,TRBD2,TGTGCCAGCAGTTTAATCGGGGGGAGGGCCTCGTATGAGCAGTTCTTC,CASSLIGGRASYEQFF
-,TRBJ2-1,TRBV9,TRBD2,TGTGCCAGCAGCGTAGAGGTAGCGGGAAGGGTCAATGAGCAGTTCTTC,CASSVEVAGRVNEQFF
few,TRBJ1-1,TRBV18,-,TGTGCCAGCTCACCAAAGGGGGTGGGCACTGAAGCTTTCTTT,CASSPKGVGTEAFF
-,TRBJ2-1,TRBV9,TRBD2,TGTGCCAGCAGCGATAGCGGGAGCTCCTACAATGAGCAGTTCTTC,CASSDSGSSYNEQFF
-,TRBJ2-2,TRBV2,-,TGTGCCAGCAGGTTGCGGGAACTCACCGGGGAGCTGTTTTTT,CASRLRELTGELFF
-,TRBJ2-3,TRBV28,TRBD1,TGTGCCAGCAGTTATGGGACAGGGGACACACATACGCAGTATTTT,CASSYGTGDTHTQYF
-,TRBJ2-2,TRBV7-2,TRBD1,TGTGCCAGCAGCTTCCTGACAGGGGTGGGCACCGGGGAGCTGTTTTTT,CASSFLTGVGTGELFF
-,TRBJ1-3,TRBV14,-,TGTGCCAGCTCCGGACAGCTCGGAAACACCATATATTTT,CASSGQLGNTIYF
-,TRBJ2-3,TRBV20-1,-,TGCAGTGCTCAAGAAGGAGATACGCAGTATTTT,CSAQEGDTQYF
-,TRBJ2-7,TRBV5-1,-,TGCGCCAGCAGCTTAGGTAGCGGAGGGGATTACGAGCAGTACTTC,CASSLGSGGDYEQYF